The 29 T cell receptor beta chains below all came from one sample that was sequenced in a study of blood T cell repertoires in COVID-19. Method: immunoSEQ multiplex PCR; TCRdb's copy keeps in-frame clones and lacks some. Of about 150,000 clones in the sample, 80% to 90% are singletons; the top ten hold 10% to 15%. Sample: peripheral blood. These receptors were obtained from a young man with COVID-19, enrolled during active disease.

DNA of the CDR3: TGTGCCTGGAGTGTCTCGGCAGGGGGAAACACTGAAGCTTTCTTT. This encodes CAWSVSAGGNTEAFF. The chain is built from TRBV30 and TRBJ1-1; 7 bases are a match to TRBD1. Germline-derived CDR1 and CDR2 are GTSNPN and SVGIG (reference sequence). V lost 0 bases, J lost 2 bases, and 6 bases stayed unmatched. The length of the CDR3 is 15 residues.

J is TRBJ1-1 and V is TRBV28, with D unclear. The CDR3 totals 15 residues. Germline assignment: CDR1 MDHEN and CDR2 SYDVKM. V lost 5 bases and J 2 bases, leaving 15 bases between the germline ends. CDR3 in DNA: TGTGCCAGCAGTCCGCCCGATACCGGTAACACTGAAGCTTTCTTT. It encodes CASSPPDTGNTEAFF. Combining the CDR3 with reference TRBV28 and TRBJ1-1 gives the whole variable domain DVKVTQSSRYLVKRTGEKVFLECVQDMDHENMFWYRQDPGLGLRLIYFSYDVKMKEKGDIPEGYSVSREKKERFSLILESASTNQTSMYLCASSPPDTGNTEAFFGQGTRLTVV.

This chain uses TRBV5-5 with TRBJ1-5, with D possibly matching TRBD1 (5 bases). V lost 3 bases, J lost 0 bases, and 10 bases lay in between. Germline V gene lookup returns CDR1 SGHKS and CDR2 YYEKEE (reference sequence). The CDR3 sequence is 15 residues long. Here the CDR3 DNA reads TGTGCCAGCAGCTGGGCAGGGTCTAGCAATCAGCCCCAGCATTTT. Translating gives CASSWAGSSNQPQHF.

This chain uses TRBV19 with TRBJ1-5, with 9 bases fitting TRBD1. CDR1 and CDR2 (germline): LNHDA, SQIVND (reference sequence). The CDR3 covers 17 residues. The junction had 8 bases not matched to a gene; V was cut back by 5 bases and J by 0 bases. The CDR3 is CASSPEQGAYSNQPQHF. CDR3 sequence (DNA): TGTGCCAGTAGTCCAGAACAGGGGGCATATAGCAATCAGCCCCAGCATTTT.

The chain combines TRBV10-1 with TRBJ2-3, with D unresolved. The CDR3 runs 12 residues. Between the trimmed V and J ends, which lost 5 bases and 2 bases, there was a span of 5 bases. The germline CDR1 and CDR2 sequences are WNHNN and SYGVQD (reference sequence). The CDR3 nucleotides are TGCGCCAGCAGTTACAACACAGATACGCAGTATTTT. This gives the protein CASSYNTDTQYF.

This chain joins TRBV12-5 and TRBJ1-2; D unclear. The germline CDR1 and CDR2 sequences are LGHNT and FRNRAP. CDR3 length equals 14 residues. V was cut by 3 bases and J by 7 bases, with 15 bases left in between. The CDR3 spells CASGLVPGTGGYTF. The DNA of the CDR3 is TGTGCTAGTGGTTTAGTGCCTGGCACGGGTGGCTACACCTTC. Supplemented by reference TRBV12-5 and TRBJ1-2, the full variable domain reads DARVTQTPRHKVTEMGQEVTMRCQPILGHNTVFWYRQTMMQGLELLAYFRNRAPLDDSGMPKDRFSAEMPDATLATLKIQPSEPRDSAVYFCASGLVPGTGGYTFGSGTRLTVV.

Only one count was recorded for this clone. The CDR3 spells CSASRGGTEAFF. CDR3 sequence (DNA): TGCAGTGCTAGTAGAGGGGGCACTGAAGCTTTCTTT. V gene TRBV20-1 combines with J gene TRBJ1-1; weak D call: TRBD1 (6 bases). This CDR3 has 12 amino acids. The germline CDR1 and CDR2 sequences are DFQATT and SNEGSKA (reference sequence). V was clipped by 3 bases and J by 4 bases, with 9 bases between them.

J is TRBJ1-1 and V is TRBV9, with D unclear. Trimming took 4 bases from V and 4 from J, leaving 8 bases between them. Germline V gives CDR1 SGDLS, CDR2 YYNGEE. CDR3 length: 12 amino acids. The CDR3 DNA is TGTGCCAGCAGCACCGCCGGCACTGAAGCTTTCTTT. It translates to CASSTAGTEAFF.

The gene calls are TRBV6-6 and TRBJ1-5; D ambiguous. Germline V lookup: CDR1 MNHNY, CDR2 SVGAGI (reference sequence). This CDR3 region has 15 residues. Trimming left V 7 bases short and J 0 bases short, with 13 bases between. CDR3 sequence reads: CASNPGRNSNQPQHF. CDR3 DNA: TGTGCCAGCAACCCCGGGAGAAATAGCAATCAGCCCCAGCATTTT.

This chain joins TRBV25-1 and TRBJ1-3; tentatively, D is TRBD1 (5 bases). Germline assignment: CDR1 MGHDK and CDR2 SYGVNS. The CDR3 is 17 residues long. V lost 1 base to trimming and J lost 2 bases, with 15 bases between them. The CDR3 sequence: CASSEWSGGRAGNTIYF. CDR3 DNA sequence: TGTGCCAGCAGTGAATGGTCTGGGGGGAGGGCTGGAAACACCATATATTTT.

Here the CDR3 reads CASSQDGRTDTQYF. DNA of the CDR3: TGCGCCAGCAGCCAAGATGGGAGGACAGATACGCAGTATTTT. This chain uses TRBV4-1 with TRBJ2-3; TRBD2 might be the D (6 bases). This CDR3 is built from 14 residues. Trimming pared 0 bases from V and 3 bases from J, leaving 7 bases between. Germline V gene data show CDR1 as MGHRA and CDR2 as YSYEKL.

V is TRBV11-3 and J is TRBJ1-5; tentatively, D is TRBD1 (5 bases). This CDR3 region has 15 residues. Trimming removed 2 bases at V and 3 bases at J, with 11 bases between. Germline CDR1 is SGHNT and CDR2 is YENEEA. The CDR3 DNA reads TGTGCCAGCAGCTTACGGGACTCGGTCAATCAGCCCCAGCATTTT. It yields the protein CASSLRDSVNQPQHF.

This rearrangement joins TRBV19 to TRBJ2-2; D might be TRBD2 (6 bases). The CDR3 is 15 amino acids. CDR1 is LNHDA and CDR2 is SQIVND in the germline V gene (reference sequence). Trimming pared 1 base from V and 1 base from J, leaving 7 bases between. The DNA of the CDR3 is TGTGCCAGTAGTATAGCGGGAGTGAACACCGGGGAGCTGTTTTTT. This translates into CASSIAGVNTGELFF.

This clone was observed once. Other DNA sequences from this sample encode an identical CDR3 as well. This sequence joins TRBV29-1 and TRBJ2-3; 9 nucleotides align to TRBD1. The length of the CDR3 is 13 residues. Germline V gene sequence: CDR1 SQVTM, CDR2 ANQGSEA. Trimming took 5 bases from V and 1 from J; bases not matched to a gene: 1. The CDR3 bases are TGCAGCGTTCGACAGGGGGGCACAGATACGCAGTATTTT. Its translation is CSVRQGGTDTQYF.

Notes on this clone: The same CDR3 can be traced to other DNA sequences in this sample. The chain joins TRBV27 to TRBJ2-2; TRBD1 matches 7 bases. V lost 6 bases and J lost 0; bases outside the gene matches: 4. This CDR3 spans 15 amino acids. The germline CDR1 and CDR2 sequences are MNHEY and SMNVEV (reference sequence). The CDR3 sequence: CASSPGTANTGELFF. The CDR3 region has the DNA TGTGCCAGCAGCCCCGGGACAGCGAACACCGGGGAGCTGTTTTTT.

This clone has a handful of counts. DNA for the CDR3: TGCAGTGCTCGGAGGATGCCCCAGCATTTT. This translates into CSARRMPQHF. The chain is built from TRBV20-1 and TRBJ1-5; D is unclear. The CDR3 is 10 amino acids. Trimming left V 5 bases short and J 9 bases short, with 8 bases between. Germline V lookup: CDR1 DFQATT, CDR2 SNEGSKA (reference sequence).

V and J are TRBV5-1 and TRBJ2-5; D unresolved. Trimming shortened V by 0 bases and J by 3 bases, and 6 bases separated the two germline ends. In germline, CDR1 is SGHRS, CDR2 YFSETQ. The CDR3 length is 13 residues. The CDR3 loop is CASSLGAKETQYF. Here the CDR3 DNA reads TGCGCCAGCAGCTTGGGGGCCAAAGAGACCCAGTACTTC.

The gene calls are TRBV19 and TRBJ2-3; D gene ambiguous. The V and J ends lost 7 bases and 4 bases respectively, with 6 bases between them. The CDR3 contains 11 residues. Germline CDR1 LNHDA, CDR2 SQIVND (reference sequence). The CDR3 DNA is TGTGCCAGTACGGCGGCAGATACGCAGTATTTT. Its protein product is CASTAADTQYF.

Here the CDR3 reads CASSSPGWDSPLHF. The CDR3, as DNA: TGTGCCAGCAGTTCCCCGGGATGGGATTCACCCCTCCACTTT. The chain combines TRBV28 with TRBJ1-6, with D unclear. Germline lookup yields CDR1 MDHEN and CDR2 SYDVKM. Deletions cut 4 bases from V and 8 bases from J, with 12 bases between. The CDR3 extends over 14 amino acids.

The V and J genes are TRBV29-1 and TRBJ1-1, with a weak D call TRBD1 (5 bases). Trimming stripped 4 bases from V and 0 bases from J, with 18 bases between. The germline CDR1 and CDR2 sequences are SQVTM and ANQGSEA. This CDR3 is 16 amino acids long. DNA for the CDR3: TGCAGCGTTGGGTGGACATCGAAGCGAATGAACACTGAAGCTTTCTTT. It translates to CSVGWTSKRMNTEAFF. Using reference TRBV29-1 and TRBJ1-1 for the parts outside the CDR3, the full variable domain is SAVISQKPSRDICQRGTSLTIQCQVDSQVTMMFWYRQQPGQSLTLIATANQGSEATYESGFVIDKFPISRPNLTFSTLTVSNMSPEDSSIYLCSVGWTSKRMNTEAFFGQGTRLTVV.

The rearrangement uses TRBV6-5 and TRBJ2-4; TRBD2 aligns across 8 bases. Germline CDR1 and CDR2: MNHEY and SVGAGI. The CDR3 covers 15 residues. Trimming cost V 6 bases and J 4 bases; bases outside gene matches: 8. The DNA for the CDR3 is TGTGCCAGCAGGGCTTGGGCGGGAGGTAAAAACATTCAGTACTTC. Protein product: CASRAWAGGKNIQYF.

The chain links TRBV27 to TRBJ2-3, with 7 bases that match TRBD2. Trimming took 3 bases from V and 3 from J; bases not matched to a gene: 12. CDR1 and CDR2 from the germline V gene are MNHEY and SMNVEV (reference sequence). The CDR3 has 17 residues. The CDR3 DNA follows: TGTGCCAGCAGTTTGGAGCGGGAACGCTACAGGACAGATACGCAGTATTTT. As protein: CASSLERERYRTDTQYF.

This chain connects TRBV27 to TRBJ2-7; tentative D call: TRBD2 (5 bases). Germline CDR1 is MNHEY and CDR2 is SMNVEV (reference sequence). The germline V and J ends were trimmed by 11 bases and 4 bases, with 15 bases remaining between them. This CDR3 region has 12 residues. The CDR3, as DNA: TGTGCCGCCCGGGCTAGCTTGTACGAGCAGTACTTC. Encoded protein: CAARASLYEQYF.

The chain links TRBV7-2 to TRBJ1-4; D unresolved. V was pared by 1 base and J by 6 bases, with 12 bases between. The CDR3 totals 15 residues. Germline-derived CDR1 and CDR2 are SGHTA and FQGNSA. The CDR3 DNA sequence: TGTGCCAGCAGCTTAGGGAGTGGCAGTCATGAAAAACTGTTTTTT. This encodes CASSLGSGSHEKLFF. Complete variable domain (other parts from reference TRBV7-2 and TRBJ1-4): GAGVSQSPSNKVTEKGKDVELRCDPISGHTALYWYRQSLGQGLEFLIYFQGNSAPDKSGLPSDRFSAERTGGSVSTLTIQRTQQEDSAVYLCASSLGSGSHEKLFFGSGTQLSVL.

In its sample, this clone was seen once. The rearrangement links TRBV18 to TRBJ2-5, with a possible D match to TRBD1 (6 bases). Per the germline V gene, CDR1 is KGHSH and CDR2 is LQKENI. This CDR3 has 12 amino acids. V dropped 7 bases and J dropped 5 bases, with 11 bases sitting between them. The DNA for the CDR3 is TGTGCCAGCTGCAGGGGCGGGGAGACCCAGTACTTC. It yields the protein CASCRGGETQYF.

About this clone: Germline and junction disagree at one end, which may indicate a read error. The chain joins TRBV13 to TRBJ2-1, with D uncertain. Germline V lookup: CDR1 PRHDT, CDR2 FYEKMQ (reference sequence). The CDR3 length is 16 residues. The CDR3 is CASSYLSEVSHNEQFF. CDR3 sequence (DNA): TGTGCCAGCAGCTATCTAAGTGAGGTCTCCCACAATGAGCAGTTCTTC.

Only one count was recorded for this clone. CDR3 residues: CASSSGLAGNNEQFF. The CDR3 DNA reads as TGTGCCAGCAGCTCTGGACTAGCGGGGAACAATGAGCAGTTCTTC. The genes are TRBV11-2 and TRBJ2-1; TRBD2 agrees at 12 bases. J gave up 5 bases and V 4 bases, and 3 bases lay outside the gene matches. Germline V gene data show CDR1 as SGHAT and CDR2 as FQNNGV. CDR3 length: 15 amino acids.

This CDR3 is CASSQEVGRGEAFF. In DNA form, the CDR3 reads TGTGCCAGCAGCCAAGAAGTGGGTAGGGGTGAAGCTTTCTTT. V is TRBV3-1 (or the pseudogene TRBV3-2) and J is TRBJ1-1; the D gene is possibly TRBD1 (5 bases). Germline V gene lookup returns CDR1 LGHDT and CDR2 YNNKEL (reference sequence). V was clipped by 0 bases and J by 7 bases, with 12 bases between them. This CDR3 has 14 residues.

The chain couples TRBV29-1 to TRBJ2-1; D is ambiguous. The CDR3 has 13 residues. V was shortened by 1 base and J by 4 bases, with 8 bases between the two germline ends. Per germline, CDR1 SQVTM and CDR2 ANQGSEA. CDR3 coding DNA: TGCAGCGTTGAAGTATTACTGTACAATGAGCAGTTCTTC. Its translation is CSVEVLLYNEQFF.